This T cell receptor (beta chain) came from a study of CXCR3-negative and CXCR3-positive naive CD8 T cells. Comments on this clonotype: Its antigen remains unidentified.

This CDR3 is 15 amino acids long. Germline loops: CDR1 LNHNV, CDR2 YYDKDF (reference sequence). General study findings and limits: In CXCR3-positive naive cells, the TRB CDR3s were more hydrophobic than in CXCR3-negative naive cells. Naive cells used TRBV-TRBJ genes in much the same way whether CXCR3-negative or CXCR3-positive; memory cells did not.

Naive CD8+ T cells showed a CD45RO-CCR7+CD27+CD95- phenotype. UMI-labeled 5' RACE TRB cDNA libraries were prepared from the cells. From the 5' RACE reads, TCRdb lists one entry per CDR3 protein and no DNA. In total, the table holds over 100,000 distinct CDR3 sequences. Sequencing was carried out using naive CXCR3- CD8+ T cells from blood. Subset reported: CD45RO-CCR7+CD27+CD95- naive CD8+ T cells lacking CXCR3 (TNR3-). The sequence was collected from a human donor in good health. Some clones in this sample may be carry-over from other donors' samples. This chain links TRBV15 with TRBJ1-1; absent DNA, TCRdb's TRBD1 call cannot be checked. CDR3 region: CATSRHGTLNTEAFF.